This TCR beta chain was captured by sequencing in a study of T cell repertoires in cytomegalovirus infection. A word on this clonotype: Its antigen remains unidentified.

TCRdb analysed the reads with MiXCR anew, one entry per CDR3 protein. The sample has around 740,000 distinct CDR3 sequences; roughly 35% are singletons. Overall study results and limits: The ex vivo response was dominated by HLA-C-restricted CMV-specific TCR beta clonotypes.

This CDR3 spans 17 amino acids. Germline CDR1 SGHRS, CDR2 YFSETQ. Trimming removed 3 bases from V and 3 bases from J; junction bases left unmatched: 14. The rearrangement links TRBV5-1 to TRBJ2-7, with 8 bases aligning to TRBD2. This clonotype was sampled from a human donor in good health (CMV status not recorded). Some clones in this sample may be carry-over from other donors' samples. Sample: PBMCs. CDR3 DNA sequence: TGCGCCAGCAGCTCGCGATTCCAGGGTAGCGGGGACTACGAGCAGTACTTC. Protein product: CASSSRFQGSGDYEQYF.